The source of this T cell receptor beta chain is a study of shared clonotypes between healthy human individuals. Study-wide results and caveats: It was observed that 5% to 6.5% of naive CD4 clonotypes were shared across several donors.

CD45RO-negative cells were positively selected for CCR7, leaving out terminally differentiated effector memory CD45RA+ cells. The donor population consisted of healthy HIV-negative adults with no recent acute infections or vaccinations. A deep-level run was used for the assay. Only in-frame clones appear in the TCRdb table, and some are missing; sequencing was by immunoSEQ multiplex PCR. The table lists roughly 1,800,000 clones, approximately 94% of them singletons. As regards this clone: Its antigen is as yet unknown.

CDR3 size: 15 residues. Sequencing used naive CD8+ T cells sorted from blood. This clonotype was sampled from a man aged 18 to 30 in good health. The chain employs TRBV21-1 and TRBJ1-1. TRBV21-1 corresponds to a pseudogene. In nucleotides, the CDR3 is TGTGCCAGCAGCGAAGGGGAGGACTTGAACACTGAAGCTTTCTTT. As protein: CASSEGEDLNTEAFF.